The 23 T cell receptor beta chains given below trace back to one sample, sequenced in a study of T cell responses to AZD1222 COVID-19 vaccine. Only in-frame clones appear in the TCRdb table, and some are missing; sequencing was by immunoSEQ multiplex PCR. Of approximately 190,000 clones in the sample, 85% to 95% are singletons; the top ten hold 1% to 1.5%. This specimen consisted of peripheral blood, obtained on day 0 of AZD1222 vaccination. The receptors originated from an adult in good health.

The gene calls are TRBV6-2 or TRBV6-3 and TRBJ1-5; D is uncertain. Germline V CDR1 and CDR2: MNHEY, SVGEGT. Trimming removed 6 bases from V and 3 bases from J, with 6 bases in between. The length of the CDR3 is 12 residues. The CDR3 DNA reads TGTGCCAGCAGCTCACTCAATCAGCCCCAGCATTTT. Its protein is CASSSLNQPQHF.

This chain links TRBV5-1 with TRBJ1-2; unclear D gene. Trimming left V 0 bases short and J 6 bases short, with 9 bases between. The CDR3 contains 13 residues. Germline CDR1 SGHRS, CDR2 YFSETQ. The CDR3, as DNA: TGCGCCAGCAGCTTGGGGGGTAGGGATGGCTACACCTTC. It is translated as CASSLGGRDGYTF.

CDR3 residues: CSVETSLETQYF. The DNA of the CDR3 is TGCAGCGTGGAAACTAGCTTAGAGACCCAGTACTTC. The gene calls are TRBV29-1 and TRBJ2-5; a weak D match, TRBD2 (6 bases). CDR1 and CDR2 from the germline V gene are SQVTM and ANQGSEA. The CDR3 spans 12 residues. The V and J ends lost 6 bases and 4 bases respectively, with 12 bases between them.

This chain connects TRBV4-1 to TRBJ1-2, with 9 bases matching TRBD1. Germline lookup yields CDR1 MGHRA and CDR2 YSYEKL. The length of the CDR3 is 17 residues. Trimming cost V 0 bases and J 5 bases; bases outside gene matches: 10. The CDR3 here is CASSQEPTGGPLYGYTF. DNA of the CDR3: TGCGCCAGCAGCCAAGAGCCGACAGGGGGACCACTTTATGGCTACACCTTC.

The chain uses TRBV6-5 and TRBJ1-4; no clear D. The CDR3 extends over 15 amino acids. The V gene lost 5 bases and the J gene lost 0 bases, with 10 bases spanning the gap. CDR1 is MNHEY and CDR2 is SVGAGI in the germline V gene. The CDR3 DNA follows: TGTGCCAGCAGTCCAACACGTGCAACTAATGAAAAACTGTTTTTT. As protein: CASSPTRATNEKLFF.

The chain couples TRBV24-1 to TRBJ2-5; the D is unclear. The CDR3 sequence is 14 residues long. Per germline, CDR1 KGHDR and CDR2 SFDVKD. V lost 3 bases and J 4 bases, leaving 11 bases between the germline ends. This CDR3 is CATSDRTAGETQYF. CDR3 nucleotides: TGTGCCACCAGTGATCGGACGGCCGGAGAGACCCAGTACTTC.

The V and J genes are TRBV5-1 and TRBJ2-1; 13 bases are a match to TRBD2. The V gene's germline CDR1 is SGHRS and CDR2 YFSETQ. Losses at the gene ends were 5 bases for V and 3 bases for J; bases not matched to a gene: 2. The CDR3 covers 15 residues. CDR3 loop: CASRRLAGGYNEQFF. The CDR3 region has the DNA TGCGCCAGCAGACGACTAGCGGGGGGCTACAATGAGCAGTTCTTC.

This clone was observed once. One junction end disagrees with the germline gene, perhaps due to a read error. J is TRBJ2-1 and V is TRBV6-1, with TRBD2 matching over 9 bases. The CDR3 length is 16 residues. Germline V gene lookup returns CDR1 MNHNS and CDR2 SASEGT. The CDR3 sequence: CASREGLATTYNEQFF. CDR3 coding DNA: TGTGCCAGCAGAGAAGGACTAGCGACGACCTACAATGAGCAGTTCTTC.

The sample holds one count of this clone. CDR3 nucleotide sequence: TGTGCCATATCCCGACAGGGGGCGCGGCATGAGCAGTTCTTC. As protein: CAISRQGARHEQFF. This rearrangement joins TRBV28 to TRBJ2-1, with 10 bases lining up with TRBD1. Germline CDR1 reads MDHEN; CDR2 reads SYDVKM. This CDR3 is 14 amino acids long. V lost 10 bases and J lost 8; bases outside the gene matches: 11.

This clone was observed a single time. V and J are TRBV5-1 and TRBJ1-4; 10 bases match TRBD1. CDR1 and CDR2 (germline): SGHRS, YFSETQ. Trimming took 0 bases from V and 8 from J; bases not matched to a gene: 4. The CDR3 sequence is 15 residues long. In nucleotides, the CDR3 is TGCGCCAGCAGCTTGGGACAGGGGGCTCCGGAAAAACTGTTTTTT. Translated, it gives CASSLGQGAPEKLFF.

The J gene is TRBJ2-1, the V gene TRBV7-9, with TRBD2 matching over 8 bases. Germline V gene sequence: CDR1 SEHNR, CDR2 FQNEAQ (reference sequence). CDR3 size: 16 residues. Unmatched junction bases numbered 15, after V lost 6 bases and J lost 8 bases. This CDR3 is CASSGERGGHAYEQFF. The DNA for the CDR3 is TGTGCCAGCAGTGGCGAACGGGGGGGGCACGCCTATGAGCAGTTCTTC.

The V call is TRBV18, the J call TRBJ2-2, with 8 bases that match TRBD2. The CDR3 length is 16 residues. J gave up 1 base and V 2 bases, and 3 bases lay outside the gene matches. CDR1 is KGHSH, CDR2 LQKENI, per germline. CDR3 sequence reads: CASSPGLAGNTGELFF. The CDR3 DNA follows: TGTGCCAGCTCACCAGGCCTAGCGGGGAACACCGGGGAGCTGTTTTTT.

The chain employs TRBV3-1 (or the pseudogene TRBV3-2) and TRBJ1-4; D is unresolved. The germline gives CDR1 LGHDT, CDR2 YNNKEL (reference sequence). CDR3 size: 21 residues. Trimming shortened V by 0 bases and J by 0 bases, and 23 bases separated the two germline ends. CDR3 in DNA: TGTGCCAGCAGCCAAGATCTGAGGCGGGCGGCCTTCCTCGCAACTAATGAAAAACTGTTTTTT. Translated: CASSQDLRRAAFLATNEKLFF.

The chain uses TRBV28 and TRBJ1-4; possible D gene TRBD1, 5 bases. This CDR3 spans 15 amino acids. The V end was cut by 5 bases, the J end by 4 bases, with 14 bases between. Germline lookup yields CDR1 MDHEN and CDR2 SYDVKM. CDR3 coding DNA: TGTGCCAGCAGTCCGACCCGGGACGGTAATGAAAAACTGTTTTTT. Amino acid sequence: CASSPTRDGNEKLFF. The complete variable domain, with remaining parts taken from reference TRBV28 and TRBJ1-4, reads DVKVTQSSRYLVKRTGEKVFLECVQDMDHENMFWYRQDPGLGLRLIYFSYDVKMKEKGDIPEGYSVSREKKERFSLILESASTNQTSMYLCASSPTRDGNEKLFFGSGTQLSVL.

This sequence joins TRBV11-1 and TRBJ2-7; 7 bases agree with TRBD1. From germline, CDR1 is SGHAT and CDR2 FQDESV (reference sequence). Trimming cost V 5 bases and J 0 bases; bases outside gene matches: 7. There are 15 residues in the CDR3. CDR3 nucleotide sequence: TGTGCCAGCAGCAATCCGGGACAGAGCTCCTACGAGCAGTACTTC. Its protein product is CASSNPGQSSYEQYF. Based on the CDR3 plus reference TRBV11-1 and TRBJ2-7, the full variable domain is EAEVAQSPRYKITEKSQAVAFWCDPISGHATLYWYRQILGQGPELLVQFQDESVVDDSQLPKDRFSAERLKGVDSTLKIQPAELGDSAMYLCASSNPGQSSYEQYFGPGTRLTVT.

J is TRBJ2-3 and V is TRBV3-1 (or the pseudogene TRBV3-2); TRBD2 is a possible D gene (5 bases). Germline V lookup: CDR1 LGHDT, CDR2 YNNKEL (reference sequence). Between the trimmed V and J ends, which lost 1 base and 10 bases, there was a span of 15 bases. The CDR3 has 14 residues. The CDR3 coding sequence is TGTGCCAGCAGCCAAGGTATGGGAGACAATCCGCAGTATTTT. As protein: CASSQGMGDNPQYF.

The gene calls are TRBV5-3 and TRBJ2-4; 9 nucleotides agree with TRBD1. TRBV5-3 is assigned to the ORF class and has an uncertain function. V shed 4 bases, J shed 9 bases, and the junction held 17 bases outside the gene matches. CDR3 length equals 17 residues. CDR3 nucleotide sequence: TGTGCCAGAAGCGACGGTAAGGGGGCAGGGGGACAGGGCATTCAGTACTTC. Translated: CARSDGKGAGGQGIQYF.

The chain carries TRBV2 and TRBJ1-2; 7 nucleotides align to TRBD1. The CDR3 length is 14 residues. Germline V gives CDR1 SNHLY, CDR2 FYNNEI. J lost 3 bases, V lost 5 bases, and 6 bases had no gene match. CDR3 protein: CASSPRGTDYGYTF. CDR3 DNA: TGTGCCAGCAGTCCAAGGGGGACAGACTATGGCTACACCTTC.

The V call is TRBV29-1, the J call TRBJ2-5; 7 positions agree with TRBD2. The CDR3 has 12 amino acids. Germline values: CDR1 SQVTM, CDR2 ANQGSEA. The CDR3 is CSTLGGLGTQYF. The CDR3 nucleotides read TGCAGTACCTTGGGAGGGTTGGGGACCCAGTACTTC.

This clone was seen a single time. The chain carries TRBV6-4 and TRBJ2-3, with 7 bases matching TRBD2. Germline V lookup: CDR1 MRHNA, CDR2 SNTAGT. The V and J ends lost 7 bases and 6 bases, in that order; junction bases with no gene match: 13. This CDR3 is 15 amino acids long. CDR3 nucleotides: TGTGCCAGCAAGCTTGGCGGGGGAAGTTCCGATACGCAGTATTTT. It is translated as CASKLGGGSSDTQYF.

The chain joins TRBV5-1 to TRBJ2-7, with 11 bases that match TRBD2. Germline-derived CDR1 and CDR2 are SGHRS and YFSETQ. V trimming: 4 bases; J trimming: 2 bases; junction bases outside the gene matches: 5. This CDR3 is built from 15 residues. The CDR3 DNA is TGCGCCAGCAGCAGGTTAGCGGGGGGGCCCTACGAGCAGTACTTC. This sequence encodes CASSRLAGGPYEQYF. The full variable domain, rest sourced from reference TRBV5-1 and TRBJ2-7, is KAGVTQTPRYLIKTRGQQVTLSCSPISGHRSVSWYQQTPGQGLQFLFEYFSETQRNKGNFPGRFSGRQFSNSRSEMNVSTLELGDSALYLCASSRLAGGPYEQYFGPGTRLTVT.

This chain links TRBV9 with TRBJ2-3; TRBD1 or TRBD2 may be the D gene (6 bases each). Germline loops: CDR1 SGDLS, CDR2 YYNGEE. The CDR3 runs to 15 residues. V was trimmed by 4 bases and J by 4 bases, leaving 16 bases between them. DNA for the CDR3: TGTGCCAGCAGCCCTGTCGGGGGCGGGCCAGATACGCAGTATTTT. Translation: CASSPVGGGPDTQYF.

The chain recombines TRBV7-3 with TRBJ2-5; TRBD1 is a possible D gene (5 bases). Per germline, CDR1 SGHTA and CDR2 FQGTGA. The V gene lost 1 base and the J gene lost 2 bases, with 8 bases spanning the gap. The CDR3 contains 14 residues. This chain's CDR3 is CASSLNPGQETQYF. CDR3 in DNA: TGTGCCAGCAGCTTAAACCCAGGGCAAGAGACCCAGTACTTC.